Each of the 21 T cell receptor beta chains below was sequenced from the same sample in a study of blood T cell repertoires in COVID-19 (dated by TCRdb to about 2020). Receptor libraries were prepared by the immunoSEQ multiplex PCR assay. The immuneACCESS repertoire file appears here via TCRdb, limited to in-frame rearrangements. These files lack a portion of the clones; in checked studies, under half of the deficit traces to unresolved V genes, and the cause of the others is not known. The sample table contains some 200,000 clones; only one count was recorded for about 80% of them. The ten biggest clones cover around 7% of the sample. The sample taken for sequencing was PBMCs or T cells enriched from blood (not recorded which). Source of these receptors: a man in his forties who had recovered from COVID-19.

The gene calls are TRBV6-6 and TRBJ1-5, with D maybe TRBD1 (6 bases). This CDR3 has 16 residues. V was pared by 6 bases and J by 2 bases, with 17 bases between. Germline V gene lookup returns CDR1 MNHNY and CDR2 SVGAGI (reference sequence). DNA of the CDR3: TGTGCCAGCAGAGCGGCCGGGGGGCGAGGCAATCAGCCCCAGCATTTT. The encoded protein is CASRAAGGRGNQPQHF.

The chain employs TRBV27 and TRBJ1-6, with 9 bases aligning to TRBD1. This CDR3 is 15 amino acids long. Germline trimming cut 8 bases from V and 5 bases from J; bases unmatched to any gene: 7. Per germline, CDR1 MNHEY and CDR2 SMNVEV (reference sequence). CDR3 in amino acids: CASSDRGLDNSPLHF. CDR3 sequence (DNA): TGTGCCAGCTCGGACAGGGGTCTAGATAATTCACCCCTCCACTTT.

The V gene is TRBV7-2, the J gene TRBJ1-2; 9 nucleotides match TRBD1. The CDR3 runs 18 residues. Per germline, CDR1 SGHTA and CDR2 FQGNSA. The V and J ends lost 1 base and 8 bases, in that order; junction bases with no gene match: 17. DNA for the CDR3: TGTGCCAGCAGCTTAGGGGGGGGACAGGGAGGAGGTAGCGGCGGCTACACCTTC. Translation gives CASSLGGGQGGGSGGYTF.

The chain employs TRBV28 and TRBJ2-5; 9 bases are a match to TRBD2. Germline V gene sequence: CDR1 MDHEN, CDR2 SYDVKM. The V segment lost 4 bases and the J segment 4 bases; nucleotides outside the gene matches: 7. The length of the CDR3 is 15 residues. CDR3 DNA: TGTGCCAGCAGTTCCTCGCGGGGGGGCCGAGAGACCCAGTACTTC. Translating gives CASSSSRGGRETQYF.

V usage is TRBV6-4 and J usage is TRBJ2-4, with 8 bases matching TRBD2. Germline V gene sequence: CDR1 MRHNA, CDR2 SNTAGT. V dropped 7 bases and J dropped 4; count of bases not matched to a gene: 6. This CDR3 is built from 14 residues. CDR3 protein: CASTVLAEKNIQYF. As DNA, the CDR3 is TGTGCCAGCACCGTACTAGCGGAGAAAAACATTCAGTACTTC.

CDR3 coding DNA: TGTGCCACCACCAAGAGAGATGGGGCCTCGTATGAGCAGTTCTTC. Its protein is CATTKRDGASYEQFF. This rearrangement joins TRBV6-5 to TRBJ2-1; weak D call: TRBD1 (5 bases). Looked up from germline, CDR1 is MNHEY and CDR2 is SVGAGI. Between the trimmed V and J ends, which lost 10 bases and 8 bases, there was a span of 24 bases. The CDR3 is 15 amino acids.

This clone turned up a few times. The J gene is TRBJ1-5, the V gene TRBV6-1; D is possibly TRBD1 (6 bases). The CDR3 loop spans 15 amino acids. The V end lost 2 bases, the J end lost 2 bases, and 10 bases lay between the germline ends. Germline V gene sequence: CDR1 MNHNS, CDR2 SASEGT. The CDR3 nucleotides read TGTGCCAGCAGTGAATGGGGGCAGGGCAATCAGCCCCAGCATTTT. Translation gives CASSEWGQGNQPQHF.

This clone has a single count. This chain uses TRBV7-2 with TRBJ2-3; weak D call: TRBD2 (6 bases). Between the trimmed V and J ends, which lost 3 bases and 2 bases, there was a span of 15 bases. The V gene's germline CDR1 is SGHTA and CDR2 FQGNSA. The CDR3 contains 16 residues. The CDR3 nucleotides are TGTGCCAGCAGCTTGGGCGGGGCGGGAAACACAGATACGCAGTATTTT. Translating it yields CASSLGGAGNTDTQYF.

This clone was seen a single time. CDR3 DNA: TGTGCCAGCAGCTGGGGACAGGGAGATGGCTACACCTTC. Its protein product is CASSWGQGDGYTF. V usage is TRBV7-2 and J usage is TRBJ1-2; TRBD1 agrees at 9 bases. The CDR3 sequence is 13 residues long. Per germline, CDR1 SGHTA and CDR2 FQGNSA. Losses at the gene ends were 4 bases for V and 6 bases for J; bases not matched to a gene: 3.

V gene TRBV5-8 combines with J gene TRBJ2-2, with TRBD1 as a possible D gene (5 bases). CDR3 length equals 17 residues. CDR1 is SGHTS and CDR2 is YDEGEE in the germline V gene. V was shortened by 7 bases and J by 6 bases, with 25 bases between the two germline ends. CDR3 in DNA: TGTGCCAGCGCAATCCACTGGGGCCTCAGGAAGGCCGGGGAGCTGTTTTTT. It encodes CASAIHWGLRKAGELFF.

The chain links TRBV6-5 to TRBJ1-6; D gene ambiguous. The CDR3 runs to 15 residues. The germline gives CDR1 MNHEY, CDR2 SVGAGI. Trimming shortened V by 6 bases and J by 3 bases, and 12 bases separated the two germline ends. CDR3 in DNA: TGTGCCAGCAGCCTCCTCCGGGGCTATAATTCACCCCTCCACTTT. It specifies CASSLLRGYNSPLHF.

This clone was seen only once. In DNA form, the CDR3 reads TGTGCCAGCAGCTTGCCCGCGGCAGGGGACACTGAAGCTTTCTTT. It is translated as CASSLPAAGDTEAFF. The chain recombines TRBV5-6 with TRBJ1-1; TRBD1 is a possible D gene (6 bases). The CDR3 contains 15 residues. Germline assignment: CDR1 SGHDT and CDR2 YYEEEE. V dropped 1 base and J dropped 3 bases, with 13 bases sitting between them.

The CDR3 DNA reads as TGTGCCAGCAGCTCACGGGGCCCAGGGGGCAGGTCACCCCTCCACTTT. Amino acid sequence: CASSSRGPGGRSPLHF. The V and J genes are TRBV5-6 and TRBJ1-6; TRBD1 matches at 8 bases. The germline V gene encodes CDR1 SGHDT and CDR2 YYEEEE. V was clipped by 3 bases and J by 10 bases; unmatched bases: 12. The CDR3 has 16 amino acids. The full variable domain, in which reference TRBV5-6 and TRBJ1-6 provide the parts outside the CDR3, is DAGVTQSPTHLIKTRGQQVTLRCSPKSGHDTVSWYQQALGQGPQFIFQYYEEEERQRGNFPDRFSGHQFPNYSSELNVNALLLGDSALYLCASSSRGPGGRSPLHFGNGTRLTVT.

J is TRBJ2-4 and V is TRBV20-1; perhaps TRBD1 as D (5 bases). The V end was cut by 3 bases, the J end by 0 bases, with 9 bases between. This CDR3 has 14 amino acids. Per the germline V gene, CDR1 is DFQATT and CDR2 is SNEGSKA (reference sequence). CDR3 sequence reads: CSASEGVAKNIQYF. In DNA form, the CDR3 reads TGCAGTGCTAGTGAAGGGGTAGCCAAAAACATTCAGTACTTC.

The J gene is TRBJ2-7, the V gene TRBV6-2 or TRBV6-3; TRBD2 might be the D (5 bases). Trimming stripped 3 bases from V and 0 bases from J, with 12 bases between. Germline V gene data show CDR1 as MNHEY and CDR2 as SVGEGT. The CDR3 spans 15 residues. CDR3 residues: CASSYWSGLSYEQYF. CDR3 sequence (DNA): TGTGCCAGCAGTTATTGGAGCGGCCTCTCCTACGAGCAGTACTTC.

This sequence joins TRBV6-5 and TRBJ1-1; D gene ambiguous. Germline V gene data show CDR1 as MNHEY and CDR2 as SVGAGI. V gave up 6 bases and J gave up 6 bases, with 14 bases separating them. The CDR3 loop spans 13 amino acids. The CDR3 DNA reads TGTGCCAGCAGCCTAAATGGTTTATCTGAAGCTTTCTTT. Encoded protein: CASSLNGLSEAFF.

Regarding this clone: Other DNA sequences in this specimen translate into the identical CDR3. J is TRBJ1-2 and V is TRBV5-1; weak D call: TRBD1 (5 bases). From germline, CDR1 is SGHRS and CDR2 YFSETQ. V was cut by 0 bases and J by 0 bases, with 6 bases left in between. CDR3 length: 14 residues. The CDR3 nucleotides read TGCGCCAGCAGCTTGGCGGGGGCTAACTATGGCTACACCTTC. It encodes CASSLAGANYGYTF.

The chain is built from TRBV18 and TRBJ2-1; the match to TRBD2 covers 13 bases. With 4 bases clipped from V and 2 bases from J, the junction kept 8 bases outside the gene matches. This CDR3 spans 18 amino acids. Germline CDR1 KGHSH, CDR2 LQKENI. The CDR3 bases are TGTGCCAGCTCACTGGGGACTAGCGGGGCCCAAACCTACAATGAGCAGTTCTTC. Translated, it gives CASSLGTSGAQTYNEQFF.

This sequence joins TRBV9 and TRBJ2-1, with D possibly being TRBD1 (6 bases). V was shortened by 2 bases and J by 5 bases, with 11 bases between the two germline ends. CDR3 length equals 14 residues. Germline CDR1 and CDR2: SGDLS and YYNGEE. The CDR3 is CASSVRGGNNEQFF. Here the CDR3 DNA reads TGTGCCAGCAGCGTTCGAGGGGGTAACAATGAGCAGTTCTTC.

V and J are TRBV28 and TRBJ1-5; D gene unclear. Trimming removed 6 bases at V and 2 bases at J, with 17 bases between. Germline CDR1 and CDR2: MDHEN and SYDVKM. The CDR3 spans 16 residues. CDR3 coding DNA: TGTGCCAGCAGCCATGAGGAGGTGTTGGGCAATCAGCCCCAGCATTTT. This encodes CASSHEEVLGNQPQHF.

Comments on this clone: Different DNA sequences within this sample yield the same CDR3. The chain links TRBV5-1 to TRBJ1-4, with 10 bases matching TRBD1. The CDR3 totals 15 residues. V was clipped by 0 bases and J by 6 bases; unmatched bases: 2. Germline-derived CDR1 and CDR2 are SGHRS and YFSETQ. The CDR3 region is CASSLEGTGDEKLFF. The CDR3 DNA follows: TGCGCCAGCAGCTTGGAAGGGACAGGGGATGAAAAACTGTTTTTT. Complete variable domain (other parts from reference TRBV5-1 and TRBJ1-4): KAGVTQTPRYLIKTRGQQVTLSCSPISGHRSVSWYQQTPGQGLQFLFEYFSETQRNKGNFPGRFSGRQFSNSRSEMNVSTLELGDSALYLCASSLEGTGDEKLFFGSGTQLSVL.